This TCR beta chain is from a study of vaccination and CD4 T cells after COVID-19. As regards this clonotype: Its antigen is undetermined.

This CDR3 spans 14 amino acids. Trimming removed 3 bases at V and 2 bases at J, with 10 bases between. The germline V gene has CDR1 MNHNS and CDR2 SASEGT. Cultured CD4+ T cell DNA underwent sequencing with the Oncomine TCR Beta short-read assay. TCRdb ran MiXCR on the PCR reads and lists one entry per CDR3 protein. The sample has fewer than 20,000 distinct CDR3 sequences; 50% to 55% are singletons. Treatment here: roughly ten-day PBMC culture with coronavirus spike peptide pools or control peptides (ViraFEST assay). The origin of this receptor is a human donor who had recovered from COVID-19. Sequenced sample: CD4+ T cells from blood, cultured in vitro. The gene calls are TRBV6-1 and TRBJ2-5; D unresolved. CDR3 nucleotides: TGTGCCAGCAGTGACACCTGGGCTCAAGAGACCCAGTACTTC. Its protein product is CASSDTWAQETQYF.